What follows are 20 T cell receptor beta chains derived from one specimen sequenced in a study of cytomegalovirus exposure and HLA in healthy donors. The PCR made use of 60 Vbeta and 13 Jbeta primers. Sequenced by immunoSEQ multiplex PCR; TCRdb stores in-frame clones only, minus some. The repertoire table contains around 100,000 clones. Sequenced material: PBMCs. The receptors were sampled from a man aged 35 to 55 in good health and CMV-seropositive.

The rearrangement uses TRBV10-1 and TRBJ2-7, with 7 bases lining up with TRBD2. The CDR3 covers 15 residues. The germline CDR1 and CDR2 sequences are WNHNN and SYGVQD (reference sequence). J was trimmed by 2 bases and V by 0 bases; bases with no gene match: 4. CDR3 nucleotides: TGCGCCAGCAGTGAGTCGGGGGGGTTTGCCTACGAGCAGTACTTC. It specifies CASSESGGFAYEQYF.

This chain connects TRBV5-1 to TRBJ2-3; TRBD2 aligns across 8 bases. V gave up 2 bases and J gave up 2 bases; unmatched junction bases: 13. The CDR3 is 18 residues long. Germline V gene data show CDR1 as SGHRS and CDR2 as YFSETQ. DNA of the CDR3: TGCGCCAGCAGCTTTCAGTTTCAGGTAGCGGGGTACACAGATACGCAGTATTTT. Translating it yields CASSFQFQVAGYTDTQYF.

This chain uses TRBV5-1 with TRBJ2-7; 9 bases are shared with TRBD2. The V segment lost 7 bases and the J segment 0 bases; nucleotides outside the gene matches: 11. The CDR3 spans 16 residues. Germline V gene lookup returns CDR1 SGHRS and CDR2 YFSETQ. The CDR3 region has the DNA TGCGCCAGCCGGGCTAGCGGGAACTTAGTCTCCTACGAGCAGTACTTC. Translated, it gives CASRASGNLVSYEQYF.

CDR3 in DNA: TGTGCCAGCAGCCAGGGGACAGGGGAGCGTCCCCTTCAGTACTTC. Its protein product is CASSQGTGERPLQYF. The gene calls are TRBV4-2 and TRBJ2-4, with TRBD1 matching 10 bases. This CDR3 is built from 15 residues. The V gene's germline CDR1 is LGHNA and CDR2 YNFKEQ. Trimming cost V 3 bases and J 11 bases; bases outside gene matches: 10.

The CDR3 coding sequence is TGTGCCCTATTTCGGGGGGCCCCTAGCAATCAGCCCCAGCATTTT. Translation gives CALFRGAPSNQPQHF. V and J are TRBV19 and TRBJ1-5; D might be TRBD1 (6 bases). Germline CDR1 and CDR2: LNHDA and SQIVND (reference sequence). Trimming left V 11 bases short and J 0 bases short, with 17 bases between. The CDR3 is 15 residues long.

The gene calls are TRBV28 and TRBJ2-5, with D tentatively TRBD2 (6 bases). This CDR3 is 13 amino acids long. V was cut by 6 bases and J by 5 bases, with 13 bases left in between. Germline V gene data show CDR1 as MDHEN and CDR2 as SYDVKM. CDR3 nucleotide sequence: TGTGCCAGCAGCCCACGACTAGGGGAGACCCAGTACTTC. This encodes CASSPRLGETQYF. The full variable domain, its missing parts supplied by reference TRBV28 and TRBJ2-5, is DVKVTQSSRYLVKRTGEKVFLECVQDMDHENMFWYRQDPGLGLRLIYFSYDVKMKEKGDIPEGYSVSREKKERFSLILESASTNQTSMYLCASSPRLGETQYFGPGTRLLVL.

The chain has TRBV15 and TRBJ1-4; 7 bases align to TRBD1. The CDR3 contains 16 residues. J gave up 2 bases and V 1 base, and 4 bases lay outside the gene matches. Germline CDR1 reads LNHNV; CDR2 reads YYDKDF (reference sequence). Here the CDR3 reads CATSRGGQRTNEKLFF. CDR3 nucleotide sequence: TGTGCCACCAGCAGAGGGGGACAGAGGACTAATGAAAAACTGTTTTTT.

This clone is classed as medium-sized by frequency. CDR3 in amino acids: CASSLYARAGNTIYF. As DNA, the CDR3 is TGTGCCAGCAGCTTATATGCTCGGGCTGGAAACACCATATATTTT. The V gene is TRBV5-8, the J gene TRBJ1-3; D not resolved. The CDR3 is made up of 15 amino acids. Trimming took off 2 bases at V and 2 bases at J, with 11 bases between the two ends. The V gene's germline CDR1 is SGHTS and CDR2 YDEGEE.

The V gene is TRBV28, the J gene TRBJ2-7; D not certain. The CDR3 runs 12 residues. Looked up from germline, CDR1 is MDHEN and CDR2 is SYDVKM. The ends were cut back, 3 bases at V and 2 bases at J, with 5 bases in the middle. CDR3 loop: CASSLGAYEQYF. CDR3 DNA: TGTGCCAGCAGTTTGGGCGCCTACGAGCAGTACTTC.

The V call is TRBV4-1, the J call TRBJ1-5; 8 bases line up with TRBD1. The germline V gene has CDR1 MGHRA and CDR2 YSYEKL. Losses at the gene ends were 0 bases for V and 7 bases for J; bases not matched to a gene: 5. The CDR3 runs 15 residues. CDR3 region: CASSQETGVYQPQHF. The DNA of the CDR3 is TGCGCCAGCAGCCAAGAGACAGGGGTATACCAGCCCCAGCATTTT.

The chain carries TRBV5-1 and TRBJ2-5, with 8 bases that match TRBD2. The DNA end favors TRBJ2-7, so the J call may be wrong. In germline, CDR1 is SGHRS, CDR2 YFSETQ. CDR3 length equals 13 residues. CDR3 bases: TGCGCCAGCAGCCTAGCGGGCTCCTACGAGCAGTACTTC. As protein: CASSLAGSYEQYF.

V gene TRBV6-4 combines with J gene TRBJ2-7; D not resolved. The CDR3 has 13 residues. V was trimmed by 10 bases and J by 5 bases, leaving 18 bases between them. Germline V gene sequence: CDR1 MRHNA, CDR2 SNTAGT. The CDR3 bases are TGTGCCACCATCCTAGGCCTACCGGACGAGCAGTACTTC. This gives the protein CATILGLPDEQYF.

The rearrangement joins TRBV6-5 to TRBJ2-5, with a possible D match to TRBD1 (5 bases). The V end lost 5 bases, the J end lost 4 bases, and 14 bases lay between the germline ends. This CDR3 is 14 amino acids long. Germline V gene sequence: CDR1 MNHEY, CDR2 SVGAGI. CDR3 nucleotide sequence: TGTGCCAGCAGTACCGGGCAGGGTATAGAGACCCAGTACTTC. As protein: CASSTGQGIETQYF.

V usage is TRBV9 and J usage is TRBJ2-2; D not resolved. The CDR3 is 14 amino acids. Trimming cost V 4 bases and J 4 bases, with 11 bases left between them. CDR1 and CDR2 from the germline V gene are SGDLS and YYNGEE. As DNA, the CDR3 is TGTGCCAGCAGCTTTCGACAATCCACCGGGGAGCTGTTTTTT. Protein: CASSFRQSTGELFF.

The rearrangement joins TRBV2 to TRBJ2-1; TRBD2 is a possible D gene (6 bases). Trimming stripped 6 bases from V and 8 bases from J, with 20 bases between. The CDR3 covers 15 residues. Per the germline V gene, CDR1 is SNHLY and CDR2 is FYNNEI. This CDR3 is CASSVGLATGDEQFF. DNA of the CDR3: TGTGCCAGCAGCGTTGGCCTAGCGACGGGGGATGAGCAGTTCTTC.

The J gene is TRBJ2-7, the V gene TRBV4-2, with 12 bases aligning to TRBD1. The CDR3 has 15 residues. The germline CDR1 and CDR2 sequences are LGHNA and YNFKEQ. The ends lost 4 bases at V and 3 bases at J; junction bases unmatched: 4. The chain's CDR3 is CASSPGTGGLYEQYF. CDR3 nucleotide sequence: TGTGCCAGCAGCCCCGGGACAGGGGGCCTCTACGAGCAGTACTTC.

The chain has TRBV5-4 and TRBJ1-1; D call uncertain. The CDR3 spans 13 residues. Germline assignment: CDR1 SGHNT and CDR2 YYREEE (reference sequence). The V gene lost 4 bases and the J gene lost 5 bases, with 12 bases spanning the gap. The CDR3 DNA reads TGTGCCAGCAGCGTGGATGGAGGAACTGAAGCTTTCTTT. As protein: CASSVDGGTEAFF. The variable domain in full, with the rest retrieved from reference TRBV5-4 and TRBJ1-1, is ETGVTQSPTHLIKTRGQQVTLRCSSQSGHNTVSWYQQALGQGPQFIFQYYREEENGRGNFPPRFSGLQFPNYSSELNVNALELDDSALYLCASSVDGGTEAFFGQGTRLTVV.

The chain joins TRBV10-3 to TRBJ2-7; TRBD1 aligns across 7 bases. The CDR3 has 14 amino acids. The germline V gene encodes CDR1 ENHRY and CDR2 SYGVKD. The V segment lost 4 bases and the J segment 2 bases; nucleotides outside the gene matches: 5. The CDR3 bases are TGTGCCATCAGTGTAAGGACAGGAACCTACGAGCAGTACTTC. This encodes CAISVRTGTYEQYF.

The genes are TRBV10-2 and TRBJ2-1; D possibly corresponds to TRBD1 (7 bases). This CDR3 has 22 residues. Between the trimmed V and J ends, which lost 3 bases and 1 base, there was a span of 31 bases. Germline CDR1 WSHSY, CDR2 SAAADI. This chain's CDR3 is CASSEKEEFAGQRSRSYNEQFF. CDR3 bases: TGCGCCAGCAGTGAAAAGGAGGAGTTCGCGGGACAGAGAAGCAGATCCTACAATGAGCAGTTCTTC.

The chain uses TRBV10-2 and TRBJ1-3; no firm D call. V gave up 10 bases and J gave up 0 bases, with 13 bases separating them. The CDR3 sequence is 14 residues long. CDR1 and CDR2 from the germline V gene are WSHSY and SAAADI. The CDR3 here is CATQAGSSGNTIYF. Here the CDR3 DNA reads TGCGCCACCCAGGCGGGAAGCTCTGGAAACACCATATATTTT.